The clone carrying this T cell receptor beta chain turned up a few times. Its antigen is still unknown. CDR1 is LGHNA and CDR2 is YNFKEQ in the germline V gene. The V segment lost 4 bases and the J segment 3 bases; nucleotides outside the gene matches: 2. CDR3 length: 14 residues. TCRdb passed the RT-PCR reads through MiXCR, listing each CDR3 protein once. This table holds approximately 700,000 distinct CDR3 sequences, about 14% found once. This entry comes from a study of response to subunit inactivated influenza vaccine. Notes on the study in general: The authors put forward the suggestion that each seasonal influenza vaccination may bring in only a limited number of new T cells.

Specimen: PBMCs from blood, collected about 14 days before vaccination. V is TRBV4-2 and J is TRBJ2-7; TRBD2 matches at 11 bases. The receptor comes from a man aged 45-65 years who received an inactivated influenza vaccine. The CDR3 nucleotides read TGTGCCAGCAGCCTGACTAGCGGGGTCTACGAGCAGTACTTC. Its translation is CASSLTSGVYEQYF.